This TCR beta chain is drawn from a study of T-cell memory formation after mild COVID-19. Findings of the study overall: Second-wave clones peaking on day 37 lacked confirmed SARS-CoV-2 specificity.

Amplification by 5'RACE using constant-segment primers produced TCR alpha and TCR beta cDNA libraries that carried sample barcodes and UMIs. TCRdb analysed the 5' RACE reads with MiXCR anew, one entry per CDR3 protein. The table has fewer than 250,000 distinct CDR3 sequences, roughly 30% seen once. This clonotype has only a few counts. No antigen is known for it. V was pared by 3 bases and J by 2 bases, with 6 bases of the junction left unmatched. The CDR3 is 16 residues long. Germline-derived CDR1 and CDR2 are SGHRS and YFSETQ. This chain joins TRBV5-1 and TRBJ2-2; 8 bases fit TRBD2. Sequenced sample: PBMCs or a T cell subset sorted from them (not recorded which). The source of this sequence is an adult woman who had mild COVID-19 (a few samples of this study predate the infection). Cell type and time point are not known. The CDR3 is CASSSHGGANTGELFF. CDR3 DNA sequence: TGCGCCAGCAGCTCCCACGGGGGGGCCAACACCGGGGAGCTGTTTTTT.